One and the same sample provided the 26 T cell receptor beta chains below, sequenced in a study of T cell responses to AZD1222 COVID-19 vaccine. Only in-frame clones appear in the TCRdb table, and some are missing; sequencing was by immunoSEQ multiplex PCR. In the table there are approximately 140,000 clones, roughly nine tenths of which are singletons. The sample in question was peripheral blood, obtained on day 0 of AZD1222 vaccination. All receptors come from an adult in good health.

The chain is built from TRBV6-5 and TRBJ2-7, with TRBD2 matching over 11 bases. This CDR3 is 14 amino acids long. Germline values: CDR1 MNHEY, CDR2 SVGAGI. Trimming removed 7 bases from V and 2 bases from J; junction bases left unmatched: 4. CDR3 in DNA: TGTGCCAGCACCGGGACTAGCGGACCCTACGAGCAGTACTTC. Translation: CASTGTSGPYEQYF.

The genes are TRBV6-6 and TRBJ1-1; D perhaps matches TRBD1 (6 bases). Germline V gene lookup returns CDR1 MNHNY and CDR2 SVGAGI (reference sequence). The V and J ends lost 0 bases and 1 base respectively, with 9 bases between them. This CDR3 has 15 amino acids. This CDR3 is CASSYSQGWNTEAFF. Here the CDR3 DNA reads TGTGCCAGCAGTTACTCTCAGGGGTGGAACACTGAAGCTTTCTTT.

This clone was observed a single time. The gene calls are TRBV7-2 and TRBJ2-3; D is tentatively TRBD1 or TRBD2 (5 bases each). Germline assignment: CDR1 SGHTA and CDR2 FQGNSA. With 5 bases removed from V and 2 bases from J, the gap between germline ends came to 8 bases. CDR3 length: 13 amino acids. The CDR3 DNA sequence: TGTGCCAGCAGCCACGGGACCACAGATACGCAGTATTTT. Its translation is CASSHGTTDTQYF.

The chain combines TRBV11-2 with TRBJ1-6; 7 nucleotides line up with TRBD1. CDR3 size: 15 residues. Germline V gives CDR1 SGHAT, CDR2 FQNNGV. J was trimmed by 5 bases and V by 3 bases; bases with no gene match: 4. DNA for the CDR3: TGTGCCAGCAGCTTCCGGGACAGCAATAATTCACCCCTCCACTTT. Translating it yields CASSFRDSNNSPLHF.

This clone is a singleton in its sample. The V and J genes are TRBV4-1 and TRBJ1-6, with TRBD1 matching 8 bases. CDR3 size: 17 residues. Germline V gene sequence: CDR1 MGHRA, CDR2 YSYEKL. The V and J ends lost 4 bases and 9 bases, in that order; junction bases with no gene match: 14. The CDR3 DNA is TGCGCCAGCAGCCTGGCGGGGGGGCCAGGGGGCGGTTCACCCCTCCACTTT. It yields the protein CASSLAGGPGGGSPLHF.

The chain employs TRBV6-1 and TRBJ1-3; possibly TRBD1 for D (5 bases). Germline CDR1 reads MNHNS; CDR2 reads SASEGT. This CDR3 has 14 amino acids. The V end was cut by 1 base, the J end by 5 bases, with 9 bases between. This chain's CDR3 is CASSEGAGRNTIYF. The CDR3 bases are TGTGCCAGCAGTGAAGGGGCAGGGCGAAACACCATATATTTT.

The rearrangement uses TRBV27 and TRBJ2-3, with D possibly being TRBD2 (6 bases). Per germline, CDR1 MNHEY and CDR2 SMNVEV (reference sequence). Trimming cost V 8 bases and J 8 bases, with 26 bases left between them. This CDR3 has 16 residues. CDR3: CASAKVGLSSPSTQYF. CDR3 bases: TGTGCCAGCGCTAAAGTGGGACTTTCCTCGCCGAGTACGCAGTATTTT.

CDR3 residues: CASSLWASGRTGELFF. CDR3 nucleotides: TGTGCCAGCAGTTTATGGGCTAGCGGGAGGACCGGGGAGCTGTTTTTT. The chain has TRBV28 and TRBJ2-2, with 11 bases lining up with TRBD2. The ends lost 0 bases at V and 5 bases at J; junction bases unmatched: 2. Germline CDR1 is MDHEN and CDR2 is SYDVKM. CDR3 size: 16 residues.

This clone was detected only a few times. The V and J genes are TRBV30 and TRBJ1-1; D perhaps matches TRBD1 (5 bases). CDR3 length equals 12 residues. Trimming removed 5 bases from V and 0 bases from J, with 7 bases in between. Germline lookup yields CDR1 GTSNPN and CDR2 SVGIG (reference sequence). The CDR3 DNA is TGTGCCTGGGGGACCCTGAACACTGAAGCTTTCTTT. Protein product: CAWGTLNTEAFF.

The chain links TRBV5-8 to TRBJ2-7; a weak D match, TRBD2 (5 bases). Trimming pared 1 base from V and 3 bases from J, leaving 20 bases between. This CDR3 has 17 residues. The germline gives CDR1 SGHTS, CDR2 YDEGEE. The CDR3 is CASSLSRVVGGLYEQYF. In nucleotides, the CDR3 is TGTGCCAGCAGCTTGAGTCGTGTGGTCGGCGGGCTCTACGAGCAGTACTTC.

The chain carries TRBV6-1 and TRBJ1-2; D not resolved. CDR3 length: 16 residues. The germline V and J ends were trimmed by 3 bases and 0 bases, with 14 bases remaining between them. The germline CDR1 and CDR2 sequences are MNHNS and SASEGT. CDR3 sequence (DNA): TGTGCCAGCAGTGAGTGGTCCCTACAGTCTAACTATGGCTACACCTTC. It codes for CASSEWSLQSNYGYTF.

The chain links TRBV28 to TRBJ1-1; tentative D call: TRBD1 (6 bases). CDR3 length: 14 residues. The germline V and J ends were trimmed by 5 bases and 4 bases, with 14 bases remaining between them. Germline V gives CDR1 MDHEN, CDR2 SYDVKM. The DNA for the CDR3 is TGTGCCAGCAGTCAAGCGGGGGGCGCCACTGAAGCTTTCTTT. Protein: CASSQAGGATEAFF.

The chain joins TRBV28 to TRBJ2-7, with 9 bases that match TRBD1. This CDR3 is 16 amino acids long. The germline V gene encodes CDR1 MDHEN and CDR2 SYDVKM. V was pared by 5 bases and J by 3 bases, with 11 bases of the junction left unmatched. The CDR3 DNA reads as TGTGCCAGCAGTCCACCCACGGGGACAGGGTACTACGAGCAGTACTTC. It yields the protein CASSPPTGTGYYEQYF.

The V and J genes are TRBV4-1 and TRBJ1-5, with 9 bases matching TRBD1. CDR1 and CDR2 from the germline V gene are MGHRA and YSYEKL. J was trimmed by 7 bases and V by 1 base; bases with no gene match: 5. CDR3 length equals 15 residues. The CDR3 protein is CASSQGRTGVQPQHF. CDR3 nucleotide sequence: TGCGCCAGCAGCCAAGGAAGGACAGGGGTCCAGCCCCAGCATTTT.

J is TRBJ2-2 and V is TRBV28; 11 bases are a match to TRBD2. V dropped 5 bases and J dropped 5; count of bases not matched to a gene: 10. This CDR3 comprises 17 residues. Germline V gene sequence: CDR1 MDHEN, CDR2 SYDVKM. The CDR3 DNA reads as TGTGCCAGCAGTGAGTACCTAGCGGGAGGCCTTACCGGGGAGCTGTTTTTT. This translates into CASSEYLAGGLTGELFF.

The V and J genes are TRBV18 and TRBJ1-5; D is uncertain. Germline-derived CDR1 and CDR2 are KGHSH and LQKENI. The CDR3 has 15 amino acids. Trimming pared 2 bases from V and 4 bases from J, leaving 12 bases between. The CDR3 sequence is CASSPYEDRNQPQHF. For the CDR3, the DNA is TGTGCCAGCTCACCATATGAGGACCGAAATCAGCCCCAGCATTTT.

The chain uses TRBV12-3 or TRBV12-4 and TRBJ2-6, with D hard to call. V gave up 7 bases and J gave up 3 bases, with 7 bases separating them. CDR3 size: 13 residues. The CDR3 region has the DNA TGTGCCAGCAAGCTCGTTGGGGCCAACGTCCTGACTTTC. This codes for CASKLVGANVLTF.

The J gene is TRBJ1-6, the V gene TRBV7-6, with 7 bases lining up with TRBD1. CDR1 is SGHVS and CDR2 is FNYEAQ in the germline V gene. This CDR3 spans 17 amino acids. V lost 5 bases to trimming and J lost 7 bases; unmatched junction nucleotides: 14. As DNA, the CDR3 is TGTGCCAGCAGCCTAAACCCCCCGACAGGGAACAATTCACCCCTCCACTTT. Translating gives CASSLNPPTGNNSPLHF.

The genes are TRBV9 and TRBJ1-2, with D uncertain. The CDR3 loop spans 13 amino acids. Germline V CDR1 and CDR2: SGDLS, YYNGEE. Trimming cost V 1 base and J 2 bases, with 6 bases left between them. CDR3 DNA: TGTGCCAGCAGCGTAACCGGAAACTATGGCTACACCTTC. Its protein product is CASSVTGNYGYTF. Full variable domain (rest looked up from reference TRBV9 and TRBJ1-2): DSGVTQTPKHLITATGQRVTLRCSPRSGDLSVYWYQQSLDQGLQFLIQYYNGEERAKGNILERFSAQQFPDLHSELNLSSLELGDSALYFCASSVTGNYGYTFGSGTRLTVV.

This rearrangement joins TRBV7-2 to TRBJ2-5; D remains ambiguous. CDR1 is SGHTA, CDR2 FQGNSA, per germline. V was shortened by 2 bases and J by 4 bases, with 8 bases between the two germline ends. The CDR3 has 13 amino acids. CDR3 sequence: CASSLRVTETQYF. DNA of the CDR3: TGTGCCAGCAGCTTAAGGGTTACAGAGACCCAGTACTTC.

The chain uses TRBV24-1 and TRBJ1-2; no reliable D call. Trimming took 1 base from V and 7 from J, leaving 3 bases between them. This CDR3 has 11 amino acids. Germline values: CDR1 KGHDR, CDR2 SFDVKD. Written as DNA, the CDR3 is TGTGCCACCAGTGATTTTTTTGGCTACACCTTC. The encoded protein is CATSDFFGYTF.

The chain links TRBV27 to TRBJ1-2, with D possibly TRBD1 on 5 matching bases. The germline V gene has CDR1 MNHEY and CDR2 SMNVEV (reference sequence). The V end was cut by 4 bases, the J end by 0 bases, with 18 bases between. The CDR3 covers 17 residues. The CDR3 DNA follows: TGTGCCAGCAGTTACCAGTACCGGGACGTTGCTAACTATGGCTACACCTTC. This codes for CASSYQYRDVANYGYTF.

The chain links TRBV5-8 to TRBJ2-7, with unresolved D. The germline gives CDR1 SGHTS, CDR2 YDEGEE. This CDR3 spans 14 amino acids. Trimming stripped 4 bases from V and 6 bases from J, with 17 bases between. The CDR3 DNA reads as TGTGCCAGCAGCCGACGGTGGGGTGGTGGCGAGCAGTACTTC. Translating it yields CASSRRWGGGEQYF.

This CDR3 is CASSQVGDNSPLHF. For the CDR3, the DNA is TGTGCCAGCAGCCAAGTTGGGGATAATTCACCCCTCCACTTT. The V gene is TRBV3-1 (or the pseudogene TRBV3-2), the J gene TRBJ1-6; D is uncertain. The CDR3 runs 14 residues. The germline V and J ends were trimmed by 1 base and 5 bases, with 6 bases remaining between them. The germline V gene has CDR1 LGHDT and CDR2 YNNKEL (reference sequence).

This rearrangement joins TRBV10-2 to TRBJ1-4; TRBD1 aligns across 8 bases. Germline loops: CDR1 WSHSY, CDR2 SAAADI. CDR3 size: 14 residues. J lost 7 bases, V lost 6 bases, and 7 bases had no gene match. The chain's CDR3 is CASRPRGQSEKLFF. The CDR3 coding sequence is TGCGCCAGCAGACCCAGGGGGCAGAGTGAAAAACTGTTTTTT.

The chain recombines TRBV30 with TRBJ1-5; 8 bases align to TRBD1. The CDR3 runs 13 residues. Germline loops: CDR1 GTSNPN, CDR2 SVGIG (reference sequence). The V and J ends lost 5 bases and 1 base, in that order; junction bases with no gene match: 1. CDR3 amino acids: CAWGDRSNQPQHF. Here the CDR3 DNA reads TGTGCCTGGGGGGACAGGAGCAATCAGCCCCAGCATTTT.